Described below is a single T cell receptor beta chain sequence and its context. These data originate in a study of blood T cell repertoires in COVID-19. Study details: The study drew acute and convalescent COVID-19 samples from the United States, Italy and Spain.

Trimming took 4 bases from V and 4 from J, leaving 11 bases between them. This CDR3 region has 13 residues. Germline V lookup: CDR1 SGHNT, CDR2 YYREEE (reference sequence). Cohort allocation depended upon clinical history that participants reported. Measured with immunoSEQ multiplex PCR; TCRdb has only the in-frame clones, and not every one. Of around 310,000 clones listed, 85% to 90% are singletons. The chain employs TRBV5-4 and TRBJ1-1; no clear D. The TCR comes from a woman under 40 who had recovered from COVID-19. The specimen sequenced was PBMCs or T cells enriched from blood (not recorded which). CDR3 nucleotides: TGTGCCAGCAGCCCTGGAATAGCCACTGAAGCTTTCTTT. As protein: CASSPGIATEAFF.